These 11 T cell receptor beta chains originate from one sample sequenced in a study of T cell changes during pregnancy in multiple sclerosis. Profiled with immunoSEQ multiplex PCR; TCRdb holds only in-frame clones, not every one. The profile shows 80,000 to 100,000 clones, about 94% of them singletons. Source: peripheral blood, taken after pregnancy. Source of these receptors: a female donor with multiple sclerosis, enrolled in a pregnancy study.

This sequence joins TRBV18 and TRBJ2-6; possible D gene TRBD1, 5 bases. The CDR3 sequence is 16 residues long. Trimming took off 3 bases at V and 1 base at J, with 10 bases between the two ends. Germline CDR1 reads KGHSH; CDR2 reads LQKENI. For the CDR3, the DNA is TGTGCCAGCTCACCGAATACAGGTTCTGGGGCCAACGTCCTGACTTTC. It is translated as CASSPNTGSGANVLTF.

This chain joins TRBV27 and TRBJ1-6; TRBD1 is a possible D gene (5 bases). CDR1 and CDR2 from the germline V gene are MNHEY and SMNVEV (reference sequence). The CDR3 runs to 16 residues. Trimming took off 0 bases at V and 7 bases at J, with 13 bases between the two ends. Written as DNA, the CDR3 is TGTGCCAGCAGTTTATCGGAGGGGAAGAGAAATTCACCCCTCCACTTT. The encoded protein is CASSLSEGKRNSPLHF.

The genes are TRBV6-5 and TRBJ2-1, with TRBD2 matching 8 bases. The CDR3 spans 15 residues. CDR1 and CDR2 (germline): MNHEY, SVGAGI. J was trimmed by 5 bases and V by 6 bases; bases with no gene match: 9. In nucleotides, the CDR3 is TGTGCCAGCAGCCTCGGGGGGGCAGGGGACAATGAGCAGTTCTTC. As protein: CASSLGGAGDNEQFF.

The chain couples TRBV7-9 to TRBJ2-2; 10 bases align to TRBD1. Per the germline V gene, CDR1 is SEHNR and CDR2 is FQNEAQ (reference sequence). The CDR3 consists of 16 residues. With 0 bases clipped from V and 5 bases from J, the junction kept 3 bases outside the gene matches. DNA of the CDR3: TGTGCCAGCAGCTTAGCGACAGGGGGCGGAACCGGGGAGCTGTTTTTT. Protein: CASSLATGGGTGELFF. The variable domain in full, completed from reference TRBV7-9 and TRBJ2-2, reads DTGVSQNPRHKITKRGQNVTFRCDPISEHNRLYWYRQTLGQGPEFLTYFQNEAQLEKSRLLSDRFSAERPKGSFSTLEIQRTEQGDSAMYLCASSLATGGGTGELFFGEGSRLTVL.

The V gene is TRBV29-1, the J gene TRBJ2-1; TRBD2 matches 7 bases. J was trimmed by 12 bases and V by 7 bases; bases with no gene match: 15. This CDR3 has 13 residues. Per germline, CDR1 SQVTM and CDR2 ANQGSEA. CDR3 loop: CSGVPSGPTGQFF. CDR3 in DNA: TGCAGCGGGGTCCCTAGCGGCCCCACGGGGCAGTTCTTC.

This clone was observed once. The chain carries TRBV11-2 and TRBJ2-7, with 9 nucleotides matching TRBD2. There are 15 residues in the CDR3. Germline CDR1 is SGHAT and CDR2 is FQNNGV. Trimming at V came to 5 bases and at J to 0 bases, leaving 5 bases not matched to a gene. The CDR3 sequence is CASSVTSGPSYEQYF. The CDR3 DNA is TGTGCCAGCAGCGTGACTAGCGGACCCTCCTACGAGCAGTACTTC.

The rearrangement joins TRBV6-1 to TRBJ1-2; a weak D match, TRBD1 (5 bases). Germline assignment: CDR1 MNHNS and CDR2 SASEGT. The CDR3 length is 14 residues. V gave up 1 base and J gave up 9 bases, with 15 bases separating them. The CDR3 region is CASSEGRGIASYTF. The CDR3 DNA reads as TGTGCCAGCAGTGAAGGGCGGGGGATAGCGAGCTACACCTTC.

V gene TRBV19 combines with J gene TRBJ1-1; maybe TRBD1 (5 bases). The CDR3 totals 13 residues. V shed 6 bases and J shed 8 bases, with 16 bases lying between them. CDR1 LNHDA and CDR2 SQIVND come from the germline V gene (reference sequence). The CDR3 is CASSPTGAWEAFF. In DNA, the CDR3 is TGTGCCAGTAGCCCAACAGGCGCGTGGGAAGCTTTCTTT. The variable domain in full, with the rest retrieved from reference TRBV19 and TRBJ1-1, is DGGITQSPKYLFRKEGQNVTLSCEQNLNHDAMYWYRQDPGQGLRLIYYSQIVNDFQKGDIAEGYSVSREKKESFPLTVTSAQKNPTAFYLCASSPTGAWEAFFGQGTRLTVV.

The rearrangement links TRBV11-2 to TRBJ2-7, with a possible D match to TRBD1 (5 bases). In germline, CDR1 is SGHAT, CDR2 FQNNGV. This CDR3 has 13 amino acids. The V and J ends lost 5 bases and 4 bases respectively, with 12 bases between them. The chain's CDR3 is CASSNRLGYEQYF. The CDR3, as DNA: TGTGCCAGCAGCAACAGGCTAGGGTACGAGCAGTACTTC.

The CDR3 nucleotides read TGTGCCAGCAGCTTCGCGGGAGGAATCGGGGAGCTGTTTTTT. This encodes CASSFAGGIGELFF. The rearrangement uses TRBV11-3 and TRBJ2-2; 8 bases map to TRBD2. Losses at the gene ends were 3 bases for V and 7 bases for J; bases not matched to a gene: 4. This CDR3 is built from 14 residues. The germline CDR1 and CDR2 sequences are SGHNT and YENEEA.

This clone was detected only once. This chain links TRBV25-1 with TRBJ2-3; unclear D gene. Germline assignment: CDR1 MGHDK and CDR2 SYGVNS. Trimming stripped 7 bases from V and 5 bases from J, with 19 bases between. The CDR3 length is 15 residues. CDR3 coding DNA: TGTGCCAGCATCGGATTAGCCAAACTCGGAGATACGCAGTATTTT. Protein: CASIGLAKLGDTQYF. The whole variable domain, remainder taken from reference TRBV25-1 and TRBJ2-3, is EADIYQTPRYLVIGTGKKITLECSQTMGHDKMYWYQQDPGMELHLIHYSYGVNSTEKGDLSSESTVSRIRTEHFPLTLESARPSHTSQYLCASIGLAKLGDTQYFGPGTRLTVL.